This T cell receptor beta chain is from a study of cytomegalovirus exposure and HLA in healthy donors. The study's findings and limits: Researchers counted around 180 TCR beta chains as cytomegalovirus-associated.

CDR1 and CDR2 from the germline V gene are SEHNR and FQNEAQ (reference sequence). Deletions cut 2 bases from V and 4 bases from J, with 12 bases between. The CDR3 contains 15 residues. A note on this clone: As yet, its antigen is unknown.

The primer mix had 60 Vbeta and 13 Jbeta primers. TCRdb's copy holds only in-frame clones and misses some; the assay was immunoSEQ multiplex PCR. Of some 190,000 clones in the sample, around 82% were seen once. This chain connects TRBV7-9 to TRBJ1-5; D may be TRBD1 (5 bases). This sequence originates from a young woman in good health and CMV-seropositive. Sequences were obtained from PBMCs. This CDR3 reads CASSLSGDRNQPQHF. The CDR3, as DNA: TGTGCCAGCAGCTTATCGGGCGACAGAAATCAGCCCCAGCATTTT.